This is a list of T cell receptor beta chains from one sample in a study of shared clonotypes between healthy human individuals. The assay was immunoSEQ multiplex PCR, and TCRdb's table has in-frame clones only and misses some. The data show over 400,000 clones, over 70% seen once. The source material was PBMCs. Every receptor here comes from a woman in her thirties or forties in good health. Some clones in this sample may be carry-over from other donors' samples. Both conserved end residues are part of each CDR3. A D gene is named only where the DNA matches it firmly. A clone size is listed for some rows: how often the clone was seen (once, few, many), or a class if it is expanded.

>TRBJ1-2|.|TRBV6-1|.
TGTGCCAGCAGTGAAGCTTGGGATATTTCAGATGGCTACACCTTC
CASSEAWDISDGYTF
>TRBJ1-3|.|TRBV6-5|.
TGTGCCACCTCTCTTGGCATTTTTGGAAACACCATATATTTT
CATSLGIFGNTIYF
>TRBJ2-2|TRBD1|TRBV5-1|.
TGCGCCAGCAGCCCCGGACAGGGTCCCTCCGCGGGCGGGGAGCTGTTTTTT
CASSPGQGPSAGGELFF
>TRBJ1-4|.|TRBV18|.
TGTGCCAGCTCATCAACAGGTCTAGGTGAAAAACTGTTTTTT
CASSSTGLGEKLFF
>TRBJ2-7|TRBD1|TRBV27|.
TGTGCCAGCAGCCCCCGTCGCCCAGGGGGCTCCTACGAGCAGTACTTC
CASSPRRPGGSYEQYF
>TRBJ1-5|.|TRBV7-6|.
TGTGCCAGCAGCTTAGCTAGGAGCCAGCCCCAGCATTTT
CASSLARSQPQHF
>TRBJ1-4|TRBD1|TRBV18|.
TGTGCCAGCTCGGGACAGATGGGAGAAAAACTGTTTTTT
CASSGQMGEKLFF
>TRBJ1-3|.|TRBV7-6|.
TGTGCCAGCAGCCCCCACAGCAGCTCTGGAAACACCATATATTTT
CASSPHSSSGNTIYF
>TRBJ2-5|.|TRBV13|once
TGTGCCAGCAGCTTAGGCCGAGGGAGAGGGGACCAAGAGACCCAGTACTTC
CASSLGRGRGDQETQYF
>TRBJ2-1|.|TRBV23-1|.
TGCGCCAGCAGTGATTGGCGGAGCTCCTACAATGAGCAGTTCTTC
CASSDWRSSYNEQFF
>TRBJ2-1|.|TRBV5-1|.
TGCGCCAGCAGCACCGGGACCTACAATGAGCAGTTCTTC
CASSTGTYNEQFF
>TRBJ1-6|.|TRBV21-1|.
TGTGCCAGCAGCAAAGGCCAACCGAGGCCGGATAATTCACCCCTCCACTTT
CASSKGQPRPDNSPLHF
>TRBJ2-1|.|TRBV7-2|.
TGTGCCAGCAGCTCCTTCCCGGGGCGGGGCAATGAGCAGTTCTTC
CASSSFPGRGNEQFF
>TRBJ2-7|.|TRBV21-1|.
TGTGCCAGCAGCAAAGCGGCTAGCGCCTCCTACGAGCAGTACTTC
CASSKAASASYEQYF
>TRBJ1-2|.|TRBV2|.
TGTGCCAGCACCGTGGGACTTGGGAACTATGGCTACACCTTC
CASTVGLGNYGYTF
>TRBJ2-7|TRBD1|TRBV10-3|.
TGTGCCATCAGTAAGGACAGGGGGGCCGGCGAGCAGTACTTC
CAISKDRGAGEQYF
>TRBJ2-1|TRBD2|TRBV5-1|.
TGCGCCAGCAGCGAGACTAGCGGTTCCTCCTACAATGAGCAGTTCTTC
CASSETSGSSYNEQFF
>TRBJ2-3|.|TRBV11-2|.
TGTGCCAGCAGCCCGCTGGATACGCAGTATTTT
CASSPLDTQYF
>TRBJ1-1|.|TRBV5-6|few
TGTGCCAGCAGCTCCACGCGCCGGATCACTGAAGCTTTCTTT
CASSSTRRITEAFF
>TRBJ2-3|TRBD1|TRBV2|.
TGTGCCAGCAACGCAGGGGGCGGGGATACGCAGTATTTT
CASNAGGGDTQYF
>TRBJ2-7|.|TRBV9|few
TGTGCCAGCAGCGTAGCTACCGGGACGGAGCAGTACTTC
CASSVATGTEQYF
>TRBJ2-2|.|TRBV7-3|.
TGTGCCAGCAGCTTAACAGGGGTCACCGGGGAGCTGTTTTTT
CASSLTGVTGELFF
>TRBJ2-2|.|TRBV7-9|.
TGTGCCAGCAACGCTCCGACTACGCCCGGGGAGCTGTTTTTT
CASNAPTTPGELFF
>TRBJ2-7|.|TRBV19|few
TGTGCCAGTAGTATGCGCGGGATGACCTACGAGCAGTACTTC
CASSMRGMTYEQYF
>TRBJ2-2|TRBD1|TRBV29-1|.
TGCAGCGTCGGGACAGGGGGGGAAACCGGGGAGCTGTTTTTT
CSVGTGGETGELFF
>TRBJ1-4|TRBD1|TRBV5-1|.
TGCGCCAGCAGCTCTGGGACAGTTGAAAAACTGTTTTTT
CASSSGTVEKLFF
>TRBJ2-3|.|TRBV30|.
TGTGCCTGGGTGGGGGGTCGGCCGTCCACAGATACGCAGTATTTT
CAWVGGRPSTDTQYF
>TRBJ2-7|.|TRBV6-1|.
TGTGCCAGCAGTGATCGGCAAGAGCAGTACTTC
CASSDRQEQYF
>TRBJ1-1|.|TRBV7-8|once
TGTGCCAGCAGCCCTAACAGGGTGAGGGGCACTGAAGCTTTCTTT
CASSPNRVRGTEAFF
>TRBJ2-7|.|TRBV2|once
TGTGCCAGCAGCGAGTTGGCTACCCTCTCCTACGAGCAGTACTTC
CASSELATLSYEQYF
>TRBJ2-7|.|TRBV6-5|.
TGTGCCAGCAGTACCGGGACCACCGGGGGCCACGAGCAGTACTTC
CASSTGTTGGHEQYF
>TRBJ2-1|.|TRBV7-7|.
TGTGCTAGCAGCTTATATCAGCACAATGAGCAGTTCTTC
CASSLYQHNEQFF
>TRBJ2-2|TRBD1|TRBV5-1|.
TGCGCCAGCAGCTTGGCCGGGACAGGGTACACCGGGGAGCTGTTTTTT
CASSLAGTGYTGELFF
>TRBJ2-3|.|TRBV7-9|.
TGTGCCAGCAGCATCCTCCCAGTCGAAGGGACAGATACGCAGTATTTT
CASSILPVEGTDTQYF
>TRBJ2-2|TRBD2|TRBV9|many
TGTGCCAGCAGCGTGTTAGCGGGAGGGCCCTCGTCCACCGGGGAGCTGTTTTTT
CASSVLAGGPSSTGELFF
>TRBJ1-5|.|TRBV30|.
TGTGCCTGGAGTGTACGCGGTTATAGCAATCAGCCCCAGCATTTT
CAWSVRGYSNQPQHF
>TRBJ1-5|TRBD1|TRBV28|few
TGTGCCAGCAGCCCACCCGGGACAGGGGAAGGAGGCAATCAGCCCCAGCATTTT
CASSPPGTGEGGNQPQHF
>TRBJ1-1|.|TRBV29-1|.
TGCAGCGTCTCTGTGGGCATGAACACTGAAGCTTTCTTT
CSVSVGMNTEAFF
>TRBJ2-3|TRBD2|TRBV7-9|.
TGTGCCAGCAGCTCCAGGGGTACTAGCGGGATACCCACAGATACGCAGTATTTT
CASSSRGTSGIPTDTQYF
>TRBJ2-7|.|TRBV19|.
TGTGCCAGTAGTACACGGACAAAATTCTTCTACGAGCAGTACTTC
CASSTRTKFFYEQYF
>TRBJ1-2|TRBD1|TRBV7-2|.
TGTGCCAGCGGACAGGGTGGTGGCTACACCTTC
CASGQGGGYTF
>TRBJ2-3|.|TRBV28|.
TGTGCCAGCAGTGCCCCTAGCACAGATACGCAGTATTTT
CASSAPSTDTQYF
>TRBJ2-3|.|TRBV7-2|.
TGTGCCAGCAGCCAGACCCCCTCTAGCACAGATACGCAGTATTTT
CASSQTPSSTDTQYF
>TRBJ2-7|TRBD1|TRBV5-6|.
TGTGCCAGCCACGCCGTGGGACAGTACTCCTACGAGCAGTACTTC
CASHAVGQYSYEQYF
>TRBJ2-3|.|TRBV5-1|.
TGCGCCAGCAGCTTCCTTATCACAGATACGCAGTATTTT
CASSFLITDTQYF
>TRBJ2-2|TRBD1|TRBV9|.
TGTGCCAGCAGTCCAGGGGGTCGCACCGGGGAGCTGTTTTTT
CASSPGGRTGELFF
>TRBJ1-4|.|TRBV6-1|.
TGTGCCAGCAGTGTGGGGGCGGGCAAACTGTTTTTT
CASSVGAGKLFF
>TRBJ2-1|.|TRBV28|.
TGTGCCAGCAATGGATCACCGGGACACCTTAACAATGAGCAGTTCTTC
CASNGSPGHLNNEQFF
>TRBJ1-4|.|TRBV28|.
TGTGCCAGCAGTTTATTGACGGAAACTAATGAAAAACTGTTTTTT
CASSLLTETNEKLFF
>TRBJ2-1|TRBD1|TRBV7-9|.
TGTGCCAGCAGCTTCCCGGGACAGGGGGCATTGGGCGATGAGCAGTTCTTC
CASSFPGQGALGDEQFF
>TRBJ2-3|.|TRBV5-1|.
TGCGCCAGCAGCTTGGAGCGTCCCGGCACAGATACGCAGTATTTT
CASSLERPGTDTQYF
>TRBJ1-1|.|TRBV6-5|few
TGTGCCAGCAGTTCCCCGGGGTCGGCGGGCACTGAAGCTTTCTTT
CASSSPGSAGTEAFF
>TRBJ2-7|.|TRBV7-9|.
TGTGCCAGCGGAGACGGAAACTCCTACGAGCAGTACTTC
CASGDGNSYEQYF
>TRBJ2-1|.|TRBV11-3|.
TGTGCCAGCAGCTTAATAGGGGGGAGGACACTACCTTACAATGAGCAGTTCTTC
CASSLIGGRTLPYNEQFF